Following are 17 T cell receptor beta chains from one sample sequenced in a study of shared clonotypes between healthy human individuals. Some clones are missing from TCRdb's copy, which holds only in-frame ones; the method was immunoSEQ multiplex PCR. Of approximately 2.5 million clones listed, around nine tenths are singletons. Sequences were obtained from naive CD4+ T cells sorted from blood. Subset of the sample: CD45RA+ positively selected. The origin of the receptors is a man between 18 and 35 years old in good health.

Comments on this clone: Other DNA sequences in the same sample also yield this CDR3. The J gene is TRBJ1-1, the V gene TRBV7-9; TRBD1 matches 7 bases. Trimming took 5 bases from V and 3 from J; bases not matched to a gene: 3. The length of the CDR3 is 13 residues. Germline V gene sequence: CDR1 SEHNR, CDR2 FQNEAQ (reference sequence). The DNA for the CDR3 is TGTGCCAGCAGCCGAGACAGGGACACTGAAGCTTTCTTT. Protein product: CASSRDRDTEAFF.

On this clone itself: In the same sample, other DNA sequences code for this CDR3. The chain links TRBV7-2 to TRBJ2-5; maybe TRBD1 (6 bases). Trimming stripped 5 bases from V and 0 bases from J, with 10 bases between. Germline assignment: CDR1 SGHTA and CDR2 FQGNSA. The CDR3 length is 14 residues. CDR3 nucleotide sequence: TGTGCCAGCAGCCTTCAGGGGTACCAAGAGACCCAGTACTTC. The encoded protein is CASSLQGYQETQYF.

The V gene is TRBV5-1, the J gene TRBJ2-1; D possibly corresponds to TRBD2 (5 bases). This CDR3 is 14 amino acids long. Germline V lookup: CDR1 SGHRS, CDR2 YFSETQ. V was shortened by 0 bases and J by 7 bases, with 11 bases between the two germline ends. The CDR3 loop is CASSLAGKLNEQFF. The CDR3 region has the DNA TGCGCCAGCAGCTTGGCGGGGAAACTTAATGAGCAGTTCTTC.

Concerning this clone: In the same sample, other DNA sequences code for this CDR3. The J gene is TRBJ1-1, the V gene TRBV4-3; D is unresolved. V was cut by 0 bases and J by 6 bases, with 8 bases left in between. The CDR3 consists of 13 residues. Germline CDR1 is LGHNA and CDR2 is YSLEER. The CDR3 loop reads CASSQETGAEAFF. The DNA of the CDR3 is TGCGCCAGCAGCCAAGAAACTGGGGCTGAAGCTTTCTTT.

The gene calls are TRBV7-3 and TRBJ2-1, with D perhaps matching TRBD1 or TRBD2 (5 bases each). Trimming left V 3 bases short and J 0 bases short, with 12 bases between. CDR3 length: 16 amino acids. The germline CDR1 and CDR2 sequences are SGHTA and FQGTGA. This CDR3 reads CASSFKAGSSYNEQFF. CDR3 nucleotides: TGTGCCAGCAGCTTTAAGGCAGGGAGCTCCTACAATGAGCAGTTCTTC.

The rearrangement uses TRBV28 and TRBJ1-5; no clear D. Germline CDR1 is MDHEN and CDR2 is SYDVKM. Trimming shortened V by 2 bases and J by 8 bases, and 16 bases separated the two germline ends. This CDR3 contains 15 residues. This chain's CDR3 is CASSLEAVSREPQHF. The CDR3 DNA reads as TGTGCCAGCAGTTTAGAGGCAGTCTCGAGGGAGCCCCAGCATTTT.

The chain carries TRBV23-1 and TRBJ2-1; the D gene is possibly TRBD2 (7 bases). TRBV23-1 is placed among ORFs of uncertain function. The CDR3 has 15 amino acids. Trimming shortened V by 2 bases and J by 3 bases, and 11 bases separated the two germline ends. The CDR3 is CASSQRGAFYNEQFF. The CDR3 region has the DNA TGCGCCAGCAGTCAACGGGGGGCCTTCTACAATGAGCAGTTCTTC.

V usage is TRBV28 and J usage is TRBJ1-5; TRBD1 aligns across 10 bases. This CDR3 contains 15 residues. Germline-derived CDR1 and CDR2 are MDHEN and SYDVKM. Unmatched junction bases numbered 8, after V lost 5 bases and J lost 7 bases. CDR3 protein: CASSVRQGAQQPQHF. CDR3 coding DNA: TGTGCCAGCAGTGTCCGACAGGGGGCACAACAGCCCCAGCATTTT.

V and J are TRBV2 and TRBJ1-6; D uncertain. Germline values: CDR1 SNHLY, CDR2 FYNNEI. V lost 3 bases and J 0 bases, leaving 6 bases between the germline ends. The CDR3 loop spans 15 amino acids. The CDR3 region has the DNA TGTGCCAGCAGTGATGAAGTCTCCTATAATTCACCCCTCCACTTT. Its protein product is CASSDEVSYNSPLHF.

Note on this clone: Other nucleotide sequences in the sample specify the same CDR3. CDR3 sequence: CASSTLAGSTDTQYF. CDR3 in DNA: TGCGCCAGCAGCACCCTAGCGGGGAGCACAGATACGCAGTATTTT. The gene calls are TRBV5-1 and TRBJ2-3; 9 bases are a match to TRBD2. The germline gives CDR1 SGHRS, CDR2 YFSETQ. The CDR3 is 15 amino acids. After removal of 4 bases from V and 0 bases from J, the junction contained 3 bases not matched to a gene.

This clone was seen a single time. The J gene is TRBJ2-2, the V gene TRBV5-4; 8 bases match TRBD2. Germline-derived CDR1 and CDR2 are SGHNT and YYREEE (reference sequence). V trimming: 5 bases; J trimming: 5 bases; junction bases outside the gene matches: 11. This CDR3 has 16 amino acids. CDR3 DNA: TGTGCCAGCAGTTCGAGTAGCGGGGCGCAGACCGGGGAGCTGTTTTTT. It is translated as CASSSSSGAQTGELFF.

The gene calls are TRBV11-2 and TRBJ1-4; 8 bases are shared with TRBD1. Germline V lookup: CDR1 SGHAT, CDR2 FQNNGV. Germline trimming cut 5 bases from V and 5 bases from J; bases unmatched to any gene: 7. The length of the CDR3 is 15 residues. CDR3 protein: CASSPPTGANEKLFF. The CDR3 DNA is TGTGCCAGCAGCCCCCCGACAGGGGCAAATGAAAAACTGTTTTTT.

The chain couples TRBV19 to TRBJ1-5; D remains ambiguous. V lost 5 bases, J lost 6 bases, and 17 bases lay in between. Germline-derived CDR1 and CDR2 are LNHDA and SQIVND (reference sequence). The CDR3 covers 15 residues. The CDR3 region is CASSAPGAPRQPQHF. In DNA, the CDR3 is TGTGCCAGTAGTGCGCCGGGAGCGCCCCGTCAGCCCCAGCATTTT.

The table lists this clone with a few counts. CDR3 in DNA: TGTGCCTGCCAGGACAGGGGCAATGAAAAACTGTTTTTT. Translated: CACQDRGNEKLFF. The chain has TRBV30 and TRBJ1-4; 9 nucleotides align to TRBD1. Losses at the gene ends were 6 bases for V and 5 bases for J; bases not matched to a gene: 4. The germline gives CDR1 GTSNPN, CDR2 SVGIG (reference sequence). This CDR3 region has 13 residues.

This sequence joins TRBV5-5 and TRBJ1-2; D is uncertain. Germline CDR1 SGHKS, CDR2 YYEKEE (reference sequence). The ends were cut back, 2 bases at V and 8 bases at J, with 16 bases in the middle. This CDR3 region has 14 residues. CDR3 bases: TGTGCCAGCAGCTTATTAACTGGTTTTCAGGGCTACACCTTC. Translating it yields CASSLLTGFQGYTF.

V gene TRBV14 combines with J gene TRBJ1-6, with D possibly matching TRBD1 (6 bases). Germline CDR1 is SGHDN and CDR2 is FVKESK. V was trimmed by 1 base and J by 4 bases, leaving 23 bases between them. The CDR3 covers 20 residues. CDR3 in DNA: TGTGCCAGCAGCCAAGCTTTTTGGACAGCACCTATAACTTATAATTCACCCCTCCACTTT. As protein: CASSQAFWTAPITYNSPLHF.

This clone was seen a few times. The same CDR3 is also encoded by other DNA sequences in this sample. The V call is TRBV5-4, the J call TRBJ1-1, with 8 bases matching TRBD1. V lost 4 bases, J lost 5 bases, and 7 bases stayed unmatched. The CDR3 has 14 amino acids. Germline assignment: CDR1 SGHNT and CDR2 YYREEE (reference sequence). The CDR3 region is CASSPDRGGTEAFF. The CDR3 DNA follows: TGTGCCAGCAGCCCAGACAGGGGCGGTACTGAAGCTTTCTTT.